This TCR beta chain was sequenced for a study of blood T cells in healthy people across ages. Points from the study as a whole: Estimates based on one million T cells were treated as lower bounds.

The extraction recovered at least 6 micrograms of total RNA per sample. With a J-beta primer mix and a sample-barcoded 5' primer, a second PCR ran roughly 7 to 11 cycles. Every sample produced at least 2.5 million CDR3-containing paired-end reads. One entry per CDR3 protein results from TCRdb running MiXCR on the 5' RACE reads. The table lists about 1.8 million distinct CDR3 sequences, just under 50% of them singletons, with about 2.1% in the top ten. V gave up 4 bases and J gave up 2 bases, with 10 bases separating them. This CDR3 spans 13 amino acids. Germline CDR1 reads SGHDT; CDR2 reads YYEEEE. The sample holds a few counts of this clonotype. What it binds is not known.

This rearrangement joins TRBV5-6 to TRBJ2-7; D possibly corresponds to TRBD2 (6 bases). The sequenced sample was blood. This sequence was found in a woman aged 40 to 50 in good health. The CDR3 bases are TGTGCCAGCAGCCCGGGGGACCCCTACGAGCAGTACTTC. Translating it yields CASSPGDPYEQYF.